These 23 T cell receptor beta chains share one sample of origin, sequenced in a study of CD8 T cells in Susac syndrome. RNA amounts of about 0.45 to 1 ug underwent reverse transcription with random hexamers. MiXCR was run by TCRdb on the immunoSEQ multiplex PCR reads, yielding one entry per CDR3 protein. The data show 150,000 to 200,000 distinct CDR3 sequences, approximately 95% seen once. Material for sequencing was CD8+ T cells from PBMCs. These receptors originate from a human donor with multiple sclerosis.

The chain couples TRBV27 to TRBJ1-4; D is uncertain. Trimming cost V 5 bases and J 3 bases, with 13 bases left between them. CDR3 length: 15 residues. In germline, CDR1 is MNHEY, CDR2 SMNVEV (reference sequence). The CDR3 DNA sequence: TGTGCCAGCAGTACTCGACCGTACCCTAATGAAAAACTGTTTTTT. Residues: CASSTRPYPNEKLFF.

V and J are TRBV14 and TRBJ2-1, with 8 nucleotides matching TRBD1. Germline V gene lookup returns CDR1 SGHDN and CDR2 FVKESK. V lost 5 bases, J lost 4 bases, and 1 base stayed unmatched. The CDR3 totals 13 residues. Here the CDR3 DNA reads TGTGCCAGCAGCTGGACAGGGTACAATGAGCAGTTCTTC. Protein: CASSWTGYNEQFF.

The genes are TRBV9 and TRBJ1-4; no clear D. With 4 bases removed from V and 6 bases from J, the gap between germline ends came to 10 bases. The CDR3 spans 13 residues. CDR1 and CDR2 (germline): SGDLS, YYNGEE. The CDR3 loop is CASSSDGDEKLFF. CDR3 nucleotides: TGTGCCAGCAGCTCAGACGGAGATGAAAAACTGTTTTTT.

This clonotype was observed once. This sequence joins TRBV7-2 and TRBJ2-1; D is ambiguous. The CDR3 is 16 amino acids. The germline gives CDR1 SGHTA, CDR2 FQGNSA. The germline V and J ends were trimmed by 3 bases and 3 bases, with 15 bases remaining between them. The CDR3 sequence is CASSFSTSLDYNEQFF. The CDR3 DNA follows: TGTGCCAGCAGCTTTTCCACATCCCTGGACTACAATGAGCAGTTCTTC. Filled out from reference TRBV7-2 and TRBJ2-1, the complete variable domain reads GAGVSQSPSNKVTEKGKDVELRCDPISGHTALYWYRQSLGQGLEFLIYFQGNSAPDKSGLPSDRFSAERTGGSVSTLTIQRTQQEDSAVYLCASSFSTSLDYNEQFFGPGTRLTVL.

The rearrangement links TRBV29-1 to TRBJ1-1, with D possibly being TRBD1 (5 bases). V lost 2 bases and J 7 bases, leaving 11 bases between the germline ends. CDR3 size: 12 residues. From germline, CDR1 is SQVTM and CDR2 ANQGSEA. CDR3 sequence reads: CSVESEGSEAFF. DNA of the CDR3: TGCAGCGTTGAATCCGAGGGGAGTGAAGCTTTCTTT.

V usage is TRBV15 and J usage is TRBJ1-4; a weak D match, TRBD1 (6 bases). From germline, CDR1 is LNHNV and CDR2 YYDKDF (reference sequence). Between the trimmed V and J ends, which lost 6 bases and 3 bases, there was a span of 14 bases. The CDR3 is 15 residues long. CDR3 in DNA: TGTGCCACCAGGGACAGACGAACTTCTAATGAAAAACTGTTTTTT. This sequence encodes CATRDRRTSNEKLFF.

The V and J genes are TRBV30 and TRBJ1-2; unclear D gene. Trimming cost V 1 base and J 3 bases, with 15 bases left between them. The CDR3 has 15 amino acids. Germline V gene sequence: CDR1 GTSNPN, CDR2 SVGIG (reference sequence). CDR3 protein: CAWSEPSEPYYGYTF. For the CDR3, the DNA is TGTGCCTGGAGTGAACCCAGTGAGCCATACTATGGCTACACCTTC.

This chain joins TRBV7-3 and TRBJ2-1; D gene uncertain. Germline V lookup: CDR1 SGHTA, CDR2 FQGTGA. V was shortened by 0 bases and J by 1 base, with 10 bases between the two germline ends. This CDR3 comprises 16 residues. CDR3 residues: CASSLTPGNSYNEQFF. In DNA, the CDR3 is TGTGCCAGCAGCTTAACCCCCGGCAATTCCTACAATGAGCAGTTCTTC.

The rearrangement joins TRBV27 to TRBJ2-7; the match to TRBD1 covers 7 bases. Per the germline V gene, CDR1 is MNHEY and CDR2 is SMNVEV (reference sequence). CDR3 size: 12 residues. The ends lost 7 bases at V and 5 bases at J; junction bases unmatched: 5. The CDR3 DNA is TGTGCCAGCACCGGGACAGCCGACGAGCAGTACTTC. Amino acid sequence: CASTGTADEQYF.

The gene calls are TRBV13 and TRBJ2-6; 8 bases align to TRBD1. Trimming at V came to 5 bases and at J to 0 bases, leaving 9 bases not matched to a gene. The CDR3 runs to 18 residues. Germline CDR1 PRHDT, CDR2 FYEKMQ (reference sequence). The CDR3 nucleotides read TGTGCCAGCAGCCCGCCCGGGACAGGTGCCTCTGGGGCCAACGTCCTGACTTTC. Translating it yields CASSPPGTGASGANVLTF.

A few counts support this clonotype. The chain recombines TRBV6-5 with TRBJ2-1, with 11 bases fitting TRBD2. The germline V gene encodes CDR1 MNHEY and CDR2 SVGAGI. The CDR3 has 15 amino acids. V lost 5 bases to trimming and J lost 3 bases; unmatched junction nucleotides: 3. The CDR3 DNA reads as TGTGCCAGCAGTGGCGGGACTAGCGGCTACAATGAGCAGTTCTTC. This codes for CASSGGTSGYNEQFF.

The genes are TRBV9 and TRBJ2-3; 8 bases are a match to TRBD2. Trimming took 10 bases from V and 1 from J; bases not matched to a gene: 11. Germline CDR1 SGDLS, CDR2 YYNGEE. This CDR3 has 15 residues. The CDR3 region is CASNIAGRGTDTQYF. Written as DNA, the CDR3 is TGTGCCTCCAACATAGCGGGAAGGGGCACAGATACGCAGTATTTT. Full variable domain (rest looked up from reference TRBV9 and TRBJ2-3): DSGVTQTPKHLITATGQRVTLRCSPRSGDLSVYWYQQSLDQGLQFLIQYYNGEERAKGNILERFSAQQFPDLHSELNLSSLELGDSALYFCASNIAGRGTDTQYFGPGTRLTVL.

The chain recombines TRBV29-1 with TRBJ2-1; 7 bases align to TRBD2. The V segment lost 4 bases and the J segment 9 bases; nucleotides outside the gene matches: 6. The germline gives CDR1 SQVTM, CDR2 ANQGSEA. The CDR3 runs 12 residues. CDR3 nucleotide sequence: TGCAGCGTTGTTACTAGCGAGGGTGAGCAGTTCTTC. This sequence encodes CSVVTSEGEQFF.

The rearrangement links TRBV28 to TRBJ2-5, with a tentative D call TRBD2 (6 bases). This CDR3 has 10 residues. V lost 8 bases, J lost 7 bases, and 8 bases lay in between. The germline V gene has CDR1 MDHEN and CDR2 SYDVKM. CDR3 coding DNA: TGTGCCAGCGCGGGGAGGACCCAGTACTTC. This translates into CASAGRTQYF.

The chain couples TRBV7-9 to TRBJ2-1, with no clear D. Germline assignment: CDR1 SEHNR and CDR2 FQNEAQ (reference sequence). The CDR3 runs to 15 residues. With 3 bases removed from V and 0 bases from J, the gap between germline ends came to 9 bases. CDR3 bases: TGTGCCAGCAGCTTGACTGCGAGCTCCTACAATGAGCAGTTCTTC. Encoded protein: CASSLTASSYNEQFF.

The V and J genes are TRBV5-6 and TRBJ2-1; D might be TRBD1 (6 bases). Germline-derived CDR1 and CDR2 are SGHDT and YYEEEE. The CDR3 runs 12 residues. Trimming took 5 bases from V and 7 from J, leaving 10 bases between them. The CDR3 DNA sequence: TGTGCCAGCAGTTACCAGGGGAATGAGCAGTTCTTC. Translated: CASSYQGNEQFF.

This chain links TRBV28 with TRBJ2-1; perhaps TRBD2 as D (6 bases). This CDR3 is 12 amino acids long. Germline V CDR1 and CDR2: MDHEN, SYDVKM. Trimming took off 4 bases at V and 9 bases at J, with 10 bases between the two ends. The DNA of the CDR3 is TGTGCCAGCAGTTGGATGGAGGGTGAGCAGTTCTTC. This encodes CASSWMEGEQFF.

V usage is TRBV12-3 or TRBV12-4 and J usage is TRBJ2-1; D may be TRBD1 or TRBD2 (5 bases each). This CDR3 region has 13 residues. V dropped 5 bases and J dropped 6 bases, with 11 bases sitting between them. The CDR3 region has the DNA TGTGCCAGCAGTCCCGGGGCCTTCAATGAGCAGTTCTTC. Translation: CASSPGAFNEQFF.

Comments on this clonotype: Because the CDR3 is missing its conserved closing phenylalanine or tryptophan, this is likely a read error. The rearrangement uses TRBV7-3 and TRBJ1-1; D gene ambiguous. Germline assignment: CDR1 SGHTA and CDR2 FQGTGA. This CDR3 contains 14 residues. V dropped 5 bases and J dropped 1 base, with 11 bases sitting between them. CDR3 sequence (DNA): TGTGCCAGCAGCCACCATACACCGAACACTGAAGCTTTCCTT. Translated, it gives CASSHHTPNTEAFL.

The chain joins TRBV19 to TRBJ1-1; tentatively, D is TRBD1 (5 bases). There are 14 residues in the CDR3. Between the trimmed V and J ends, which lost 7 bases and 3 bases, there was a span of 15 bases. The V gene's germline CDR1 is LNHDA and CDR2 SQIVND (reference sequence). CDR3 sequence: CASTSYVGDTEAFF. CDR3 sequence (DNA): TGTGCCAGTACCTCCTATGTAGGGGACACTGAAGCTTTCTTT.

This rearrangement joins TRBV5-1 to TRBJ2-3, with 9 positions matching TRBD1. Germline CDR1 reads SGHRS; CDR2 reads YFSETQ. V lost 4 bases and J lost 2; bases outside the gene matches: 11. This CDR3 has 17 amino acids. As DNA, the CDR3 is TGCGCCAGCAGCCAACCCCCGGGACAGGGATACACAGATACGCAGTATTTT. Amino acid sequence: CASSQPPGQGYTDTQYF.

The V call is TRBV10-3, the J call TRBJ2-1; no clear D gene. The germline V gene encodes CDR1 ENHRY and CDR2 SYGVKD. Trimming left V 2 bases short and J 5 bases short, with 13 bases between. This CDR3 is built from 15 residues. CDR3 region: CAISEPAAPDNEQFF. The CDR3 bases are TGTGCCATCAGTGAGCCAGCTGCCCCAGACAATGAGCAGTTCTTC.

The chain employs TRBV20-1 and TRBJ2-1; D may be TRBD2 (6 bases). The CDR3 length is 15 residues. The V end lost 0 bases, the J end lost 4 bases, and 13 bases lay between the germline ends. Germline values: CDR1 DFQATT, CDR2 SNEGSKA (reference sequence). The DNA for the CDR3 is TGCAGTGCTAGAGATGGTACGGGGGTTTACAATGAGCAGTTCTTC. It is translated as CSARDGTGVYNEQFF.